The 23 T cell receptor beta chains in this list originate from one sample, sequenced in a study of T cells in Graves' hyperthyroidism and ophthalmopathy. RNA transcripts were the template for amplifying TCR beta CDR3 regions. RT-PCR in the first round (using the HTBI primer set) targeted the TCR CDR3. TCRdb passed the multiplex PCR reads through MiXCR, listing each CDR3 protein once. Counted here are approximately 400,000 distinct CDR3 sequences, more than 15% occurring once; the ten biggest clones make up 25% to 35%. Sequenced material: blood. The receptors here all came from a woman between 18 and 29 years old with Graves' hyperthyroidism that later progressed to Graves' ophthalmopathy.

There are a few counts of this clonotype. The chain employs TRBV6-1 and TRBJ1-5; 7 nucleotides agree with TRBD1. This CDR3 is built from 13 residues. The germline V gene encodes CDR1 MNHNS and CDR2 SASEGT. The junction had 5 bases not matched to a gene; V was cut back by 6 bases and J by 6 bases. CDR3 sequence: CASSDRAAQPQHF. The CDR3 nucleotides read TGTGCCAGCAGCGACAGGGCTGCTCAGCCCCAGCATTTT.

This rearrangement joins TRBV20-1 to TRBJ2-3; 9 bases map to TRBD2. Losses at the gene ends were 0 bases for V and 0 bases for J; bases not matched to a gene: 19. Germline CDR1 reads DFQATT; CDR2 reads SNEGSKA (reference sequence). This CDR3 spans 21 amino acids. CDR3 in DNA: TGCAGTGCTAGAGATCGGGTGGCTAGCGGGATTATATTGATTAGCACAGATACGCAGTATTTT. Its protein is CSARDRVASGIILISTDTQYF.

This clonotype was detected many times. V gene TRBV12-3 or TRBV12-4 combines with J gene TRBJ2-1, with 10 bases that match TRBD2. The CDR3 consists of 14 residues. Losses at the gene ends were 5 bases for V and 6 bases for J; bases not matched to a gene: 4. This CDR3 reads CASSASGRANEQFF. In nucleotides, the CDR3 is TGTGCCAGCAGTGCCAGCGGGAGGGCCAATGAGCAGTTCTTC.

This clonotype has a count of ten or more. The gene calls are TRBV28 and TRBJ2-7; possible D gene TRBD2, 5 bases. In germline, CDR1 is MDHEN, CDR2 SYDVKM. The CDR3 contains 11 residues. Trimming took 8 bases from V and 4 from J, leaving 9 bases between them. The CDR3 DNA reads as TGTGCCAGCGAAGGGAGTTACGAGCAGTACTTC. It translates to CASEGSYEQYF.

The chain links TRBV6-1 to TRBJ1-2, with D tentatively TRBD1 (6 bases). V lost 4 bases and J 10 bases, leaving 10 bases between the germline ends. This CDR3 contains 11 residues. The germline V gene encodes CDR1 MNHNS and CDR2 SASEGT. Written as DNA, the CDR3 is TGTGCCAGCAGTGCCGACAGGATCTACACCTTC. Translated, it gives CASSADRIYTF.

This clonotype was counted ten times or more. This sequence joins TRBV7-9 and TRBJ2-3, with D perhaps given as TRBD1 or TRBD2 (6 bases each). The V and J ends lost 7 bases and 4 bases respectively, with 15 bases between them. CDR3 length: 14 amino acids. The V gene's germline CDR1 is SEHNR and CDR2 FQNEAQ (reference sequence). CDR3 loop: CASTLEGGADTQYF. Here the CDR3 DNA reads TGTGCCAGCACCCTCGAGGGGGGCGCAGATACGCAGTATTTT.

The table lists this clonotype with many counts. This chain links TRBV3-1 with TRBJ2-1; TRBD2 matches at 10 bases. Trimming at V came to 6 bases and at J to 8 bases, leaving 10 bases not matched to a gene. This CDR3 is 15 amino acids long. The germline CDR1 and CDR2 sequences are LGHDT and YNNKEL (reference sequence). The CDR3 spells CASSSLAGVTDEQFF. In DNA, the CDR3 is TGTGCCAGCAGTTCCCTAGCGGGAGTTACGGATGAGCAGTTCTTC.

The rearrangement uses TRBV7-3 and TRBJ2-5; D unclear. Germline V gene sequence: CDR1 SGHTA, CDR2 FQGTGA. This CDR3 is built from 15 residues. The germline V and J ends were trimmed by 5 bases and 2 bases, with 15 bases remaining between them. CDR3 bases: TGTGCCAGCAGCATGTACGGCAGGATGCAAGAGACCCAGTACTTC. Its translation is CASSMYGRMQETQYF.

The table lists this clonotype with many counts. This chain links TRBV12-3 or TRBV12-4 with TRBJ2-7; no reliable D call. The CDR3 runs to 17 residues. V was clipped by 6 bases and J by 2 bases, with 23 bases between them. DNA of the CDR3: TGTGCCAGCAGCTCCATCCCGGGCCCGGGCAGCACCTACGAGCAGTACTTC. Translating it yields CASSSIPGPGSTYEQYF.

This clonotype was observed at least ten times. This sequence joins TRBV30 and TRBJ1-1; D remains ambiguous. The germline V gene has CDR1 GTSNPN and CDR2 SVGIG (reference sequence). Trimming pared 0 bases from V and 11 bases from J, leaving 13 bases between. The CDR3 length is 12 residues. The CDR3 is CAWSVMGIEAFF. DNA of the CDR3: TGTGCCTGGAGTGTGATGGGCATTGAGGCTTTCTTT.

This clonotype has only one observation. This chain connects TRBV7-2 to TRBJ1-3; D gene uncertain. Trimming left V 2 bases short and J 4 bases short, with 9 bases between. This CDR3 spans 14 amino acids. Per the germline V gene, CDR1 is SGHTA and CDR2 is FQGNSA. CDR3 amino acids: CASSLQYAGNTIYF. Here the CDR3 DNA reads TGTGCCAGCAGCTTACAGTACGCCGGAAACACCATATATTTT.

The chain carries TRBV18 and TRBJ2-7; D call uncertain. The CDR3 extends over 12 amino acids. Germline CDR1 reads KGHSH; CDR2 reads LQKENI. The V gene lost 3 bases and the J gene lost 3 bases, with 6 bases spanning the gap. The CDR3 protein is CASSPVNYEQYF. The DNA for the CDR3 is TGTGCCAGCTCACCGGTCAACTACGAGCAGTACTTC.

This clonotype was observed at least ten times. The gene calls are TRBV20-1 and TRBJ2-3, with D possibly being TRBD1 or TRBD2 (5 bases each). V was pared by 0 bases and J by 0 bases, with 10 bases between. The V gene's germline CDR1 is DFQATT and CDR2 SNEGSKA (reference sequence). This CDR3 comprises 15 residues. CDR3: CSARDGGISTDTQYF. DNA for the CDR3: TGCAGTGCTAGAGATGGGGGAATTAGCACAGATACGCAGTATTTT.

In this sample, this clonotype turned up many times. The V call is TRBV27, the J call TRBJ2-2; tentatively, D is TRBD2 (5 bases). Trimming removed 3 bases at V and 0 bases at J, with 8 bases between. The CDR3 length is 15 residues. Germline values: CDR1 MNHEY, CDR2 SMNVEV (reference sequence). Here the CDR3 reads CASSLRETNTGELFF. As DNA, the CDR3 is TGTGCCAGCAGTTTGAGGGAGACGAACACCGGGGAGCTGTTTTTT.

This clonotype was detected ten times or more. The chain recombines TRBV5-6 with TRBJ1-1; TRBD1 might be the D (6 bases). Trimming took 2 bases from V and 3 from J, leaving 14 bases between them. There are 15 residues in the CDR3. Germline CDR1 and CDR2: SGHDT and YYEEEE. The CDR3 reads CASSLSGTPYTEAFF. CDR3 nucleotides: TGTGCCAGCAGCTTATCCGGGACACCGTACACTGAAGCTTTCTTT.

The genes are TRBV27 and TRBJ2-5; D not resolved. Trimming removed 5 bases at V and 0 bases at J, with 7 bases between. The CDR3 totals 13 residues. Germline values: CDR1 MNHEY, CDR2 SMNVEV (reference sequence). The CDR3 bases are TGTGCCAGCAGTCTCCAAAACCAAGAGACCCAGTACTTC. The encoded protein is CASSLQNQETQYF.

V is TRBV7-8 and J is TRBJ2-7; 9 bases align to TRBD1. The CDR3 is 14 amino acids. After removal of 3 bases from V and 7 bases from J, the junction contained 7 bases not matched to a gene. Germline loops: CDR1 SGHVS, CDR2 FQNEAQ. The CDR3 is CASSFAGQGQEQYF. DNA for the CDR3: TGTGCCAGCAGCTTCGCAGGACAGGGGCAAGAGCAGTACTTC.

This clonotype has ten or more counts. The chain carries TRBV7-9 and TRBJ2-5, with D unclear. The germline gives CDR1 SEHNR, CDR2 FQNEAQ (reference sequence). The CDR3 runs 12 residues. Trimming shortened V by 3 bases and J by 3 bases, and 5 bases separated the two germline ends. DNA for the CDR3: TGTGCCAGCAGCTTCCAGAAAGAGACCCAGTACTTC. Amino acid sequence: CASSFQKETQYF.

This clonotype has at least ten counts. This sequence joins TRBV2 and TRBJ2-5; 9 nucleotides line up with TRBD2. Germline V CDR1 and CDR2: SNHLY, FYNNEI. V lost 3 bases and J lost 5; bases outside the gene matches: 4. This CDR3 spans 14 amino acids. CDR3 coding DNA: TGTGCCAGCAGTGATGGCGGGAGGGCCGAGACCCAGTACTTC. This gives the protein CASSDGGRAETQYF.

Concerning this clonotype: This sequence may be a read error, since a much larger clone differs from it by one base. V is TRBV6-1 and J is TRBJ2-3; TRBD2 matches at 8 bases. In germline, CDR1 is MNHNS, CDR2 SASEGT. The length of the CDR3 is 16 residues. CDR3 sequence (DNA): TGTGCCAGCAGTGAAGTCAAGCGGGAGTGGTCAGATGCGCAGTATTTT. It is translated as CASSEVKREWSDAQYF.

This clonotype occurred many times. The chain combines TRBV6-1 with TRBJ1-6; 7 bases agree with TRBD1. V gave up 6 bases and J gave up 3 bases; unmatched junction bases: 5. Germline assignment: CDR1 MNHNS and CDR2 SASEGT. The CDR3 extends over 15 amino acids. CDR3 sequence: CASSKGQFYNSPLHF. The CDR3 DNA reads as TGTGCCAGCAGCAAGGGACAGTTCTATAATTCACCCCTCCACTTT.

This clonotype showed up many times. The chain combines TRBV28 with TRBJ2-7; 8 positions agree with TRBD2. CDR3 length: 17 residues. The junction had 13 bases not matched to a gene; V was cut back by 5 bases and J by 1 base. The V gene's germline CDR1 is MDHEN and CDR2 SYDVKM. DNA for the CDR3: TGTGCCAGCAGTGTAGCCACTTGGACTAGCCAATCCTACGAGCAGTACTTC. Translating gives CASSVATWTSQSYEQYF.

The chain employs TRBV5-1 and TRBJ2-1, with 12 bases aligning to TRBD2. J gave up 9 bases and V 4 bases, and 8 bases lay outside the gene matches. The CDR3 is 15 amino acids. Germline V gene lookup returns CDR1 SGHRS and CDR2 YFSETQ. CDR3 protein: CASSRLAGETTEQFF. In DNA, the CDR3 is TGCGCCAGCAGCCGACTAGCGGGAGAAACAACTGAGCAGTTCTTC.